The 25 T cell receptor beta chains given below trace back to one sample, sequenced in a study of long-term antiretroviral therapy in people with HIV. An immunoSEQ assay, version v3.0, was performed at survey level. Using immunoSEQ multiplex PCR, the repertoire was profiled, and TCRdb retains in-frame clones only, with some absent. Found here are fewer than 25,000 clones, roughly four fifths of them singletons; the top ten hold approximately 5.7%. The source material was unsorted PBMCs, sampled 4.4 years after starting antiretroviral therapy. These receptors were obtained from a man in his thirties or forties with HIV.

The chain employs TRBV7-9 and TRBJ2-1; 8 positions match TRBD2. The J segment lost 15 bases and the V segment lost 5 bases, leaving 12 bases of the junction unmatched. The CDR3 loop spans 13 amino acids. Looked up from germline, CDR1 is SEHNR and CDR2 is FQNEAQ (reference sequence). This CDR3 reads CASSLGEVAGMFF. The CDR3 DNA reads as TGTGCCAGCAGCCTAGGGGAGGTAGCGGGAATGTTCTTC.

The chain couples TRBV19 to TRBJ2-7, with a tentative D call TRBD2 (6 bases). Germline values: CDR1 LNHDA, CDR2 SQIVND (reference sequence). This CDR3 region has 15 residues. V was shortened by 5 bases and J by 4 bases, with 18 bases between the two germline ends. Here the CDR3 reads CASSPGTGEIYEQYF. CDR3 DNA sequence: TGTGCCAGTAGTCCCGGGACGGGAGAAATTTACGAGCAGTACTTC. Full variable domain (missing parts from reference TRBV19 and TRBJ2-7): DGGITQSPKYLFRKEGQNVTLSCEQNLNHDAMYWYRQDPGQGLRLIYYSQIVNDFQKGDIAEGYSVSREKKESFPLTVTSAQKNPTAFYLCASSPGTGEIYEQYFGPGTRLTVT.

The V and J genes are TRBV7-6 and TRBJ2-3; D possibly corresponds to TRBD1 (6 bases). Germline V CDR1 and CDR2: SGHVS, FNYEAQ. With 5 bases removed from V and 0 bases from J, the gap between germline ends came to 24 bases. There are 19 residues in the CDR3. As DNA, the CDR3 is TGTGCCAGCAGCCTCACTTCAGTAAACAGGGAATTAAGCACAGATACGCAGTATTTT. This gives the protein CASSLTSVNRELSTDTQYF.

The V gene is TRBV28, the J gene TRBJ1-1, with D unresolved. From germline, CDR1 is MDHEN and CDR2 SYDVKM. This CDR3 has 13 residues. Trimming pared 3 bases from V and 0 bases from J, leaving 5 bases between. CDR3: CASSFWMNTEAFF. The CDR3 DNA is TGTGCCAGCAGTTTCTGGATGAACACTGAAGCTTTCTTT.

This chain joins TRBV6-1 and TRBJ2-5, with no clear D. Trimming removed 1 base from V and 5 bases from J, with 26 bases in between. The CDR3 spans 19 residues. CDR1 is MNHNS and CDR2 is SASEGT in the germline V gene. CDR3 sequence (DNA): TGTGCCAGCAGTGAAGGTACGTTAGGAAGGCCTCTCGCGCAGGAGACCCAGTACTTC. Translated: CASSEGTLGRPLAQETQYF.

This chain joins TRBV19 and TRBJ2-7; TRBD1 matches 10 bases. The germline V gene encodes CDR1 LNHDA and CDR2 SQIVND (reference sequence). The CDR3 is made up of 13 amino acids. Losses at the gene ends were 5 bases for V and 5 bases for J; bases not matched to a gene: 3. CDR3 DNA: TGTGCCAGTAGTGACAGGGGGCTGAACGAGCAGTACTTC. It translates to CASSDRGLNEQYF.

This clone was counted once. The chain combines TRBV4-3 with TRBJ2-7; unclear D gene. The CDR3 runs 15 residues. V was clipped by 0 bases and J by 0 bases, with 9 bases between them. In germline, CDR1 is LGHNA, CDR2 YSLEER. CDR3 sequence: CASSQDSSLSYEQYF. The CDR3 region has the DNA TGCGCCAGCAGCCAAGATTCGAGCCTCTCCTACGAGCAGTACTTC.

V is TRBV4-3 and J is TRBJ2-7; no clear D. Between the trimmed V and J ends, which lost 0 bases and 2 bases, there was a span of 11 bases. The CDR3 consists of 15 residues. Germline V lookup: CDR1 LGHNA, CDR2 YSLEER. The CDR3 region is CASSQDNSSPYEQYF. The DNA of the CDR3 is TGCGCCAGCAGCCAAGATAACAGTTCACCCTACGAGCAGTACTTC.

This clone is medium-sized in the sample. The chain links TRBV5-8 to TRBJ1-5; D call uncertain. CDR1 SGHTS and CDR2 YDEGEE come from the germline V gene. Trimming removed 0 bases at V and 0 bases at J, with 7 bases between. The CDR3 is 15 residues long. The CDR3: CASSLDGVSNQPQHF. CDR3 sequence (DNA): TGTGCCAGCAGCTTGGACGGGGTTAGCAATCAGCCCCAGCATTTT. The whole variable domain, remainder taken from reference TRBV5-8 and TRBJ1-5, is EAGVTQSPTHLIKTRGQQATLRCSPISGHTSVYWYQQALGLGLQFLLWYDEGEERNRGNFPPRFSGRQFPNYSSELNVNALELEDSALYLCASSLDGVSNQPQHFGDGTRLSIL.

CDR3 bases: TGTGCTAGTGGTTTGGGGGAGCTCGATGGCTACACCTTC. Amino acids: CASGLGELDGYTF. The chain has TRBV12-5 and TRBJ1-2, with D hard to call. Trimming removed 1 base at V and 6 bases at J, with 9 bases between. The CDR3 has 13 residues. Germline-derived CDR1 and CDR2 are LGHNT and FRNRAP.

This sequence joins TRBV7-9 and TRBJ2-3; 8 bases are a match to TRBD1. Germline loops: CDR1 SEHNR, CDR2 FQNEAQ (reference sequence). The CDR3 runs to 16 residues. With 3 bases clipped from V and 1 base from J, the junction kept 6 bases outside the gene matches. CDR3 DNA sequence: TGTGCCAGCAGCTTTGGACAGGGCGAGGGCACAGATACGCAGTATTTT. Its translation is CASSFGQGEGTDTQYF. The variable domain in full, completed from reference TRBV7-9 and TRBJ2-3, reads DTGVSQNPRHKITKRGQNVTFRCDPISEHNRLYWYRQTLGQGPEFLTYFQNEAQLEKSRLLSDRFSAERPKGSFSTLEIQRTEQGDSAMYLCASSFGQGEGTDTQYFGPGTRLTVL.

The chain is built from TRBV9 and TRBJ2-7, with no clear D. Germline CDR1 SGDLS, CDR2 YYNGEE. This CDR3 region has 14 residues. V was clipped by 3 bases and J by 2 bases, with 12 bases between them. The CDR3 region is CASSAAPRPYEQYF. The CDR3, as DNA: TGTGCCAGCAGCGCGGCCCCCCGGCCCTACGAGCAGTACTTC.

The genes are TRBV10-1 and TRBJ1-2; D not certain. The germline V gene encodes CDR1 WNHNN and CDR2 SYGVQD (reference sequence). V shed 3 bases and J shed 1 base, with 12 bases lying between them. The CDR3 extends over 15 amino acids. For the CDR3, the DNA is TGCGCCAGCAGTGACCTACGGAAGATTAACTATGGCTACACCTTC. It codes for CASSDLRKINYGYTF.

V is TRBV6-5 and J is TRBJ1-1; maybe TRBD1 (5 bases). Per germline, CDR1 MNHEY and CDR2 SVGAGI. This CDR3 region has 15 residues. The V and J ends lost 7 bases and 1 base respectively, with 16 bases between them. As DNA, the CDR3 is TGTGCCAGCATTCAACGGTCGGGACCGAACACTGAAGCTTTCTTT. Its protein is CASIQRSGPNTEAFF.

This clone was counted between two and nine times. The gene calls are TRBV6-5 and TRBJ1-3; maybe TRBD1 (6 bases). There are 15 residues in the CDR3. Per the germline V gene, CDR1 is MNHEY and CDR2 is SVGAGI. V lost 5 bases and J 5 bases, leaving 16 bases between the germline ends. CDR3 region: CASSPGATPRNTIYF. The CDR3 region has the DNA TGTGCCAGCAGTCCAGGGGCGACCCCCAGAAACACCATATATTTT.

Concerning this clone itself: Other nucleotide sequences in the sample specify the same CDR3. The chain uses TRBV9 and TRBJ1-1; D uncertain. V gave up 1 base and J gave up 1 base, with 5 bases separating them. Germline V CDR1 and CDR2: SGDLS, YYNGEE. The CDR3 has 13 residues. The CDR3 here is CASSVTENTEAFF. Written as DNA, the CDR3 is TGTGCCAGCAGCGTAACTGAGAACACTGAAGCTTTCTTT.

The V gene is TRBV11-2, the J gene TRBJ1-1; D is uncertain. This CDR3 region has 15 residues. With 1 base removed from V and 1 base from J, the gap between germline ends came to 10 bases. From germline, CDR1 is SGHAT and CDR2 FQNNGV. The CDR3 DNA reads as TGTGCCAGCAGCTTAGTCTCTGCGAGGAACACTGAAGCTTTCTTT. Protein product: CASSLVSARNTEAFF.

The rearrangement joins TRBV29-1 to TRBJ1-1; D gene uncertain. Germline V gene sequence: CDR1 SQVTM, CDR2 ANQGSEA. Between the trimmed V and J ends, which lost 6 bases and 1 base, there was a span of 21 bases. There are 16 residues in the CDR3. Written as DNA, the CDR3 is TGCAGCGTGAGAGGAGGGCCGAACAGACAGAACACTGAAGCTTTCTTT. Its translation is CSVRGGPNRQNTEAFF.

This clone showed up just once. V gene TRBV11-3 combines with J gene TRBJ2-1, with D maybe TRBD2 (5 bases). Germline CDR1 reads SGHNT; CDR2 reads YENEEA. V gave up 5 bases and J gave up 5 bases, with 10 bases separating them. The CDR3 is 13 amino acids. The chain's CDR3 is CASSRRIDNEQFF. CDR3 sequence (DNA): TGTGCCAGCAGCCGGAGGATAGACAATGAGCAGTTCTTC.

The chain recombines TRBV9 with TRBJ2-1, with 7 bases that match TRBD2. The CDR3 runs 15 residues. Germline lookup yields CDR1 SGDLS and CDR2 YYNGEE. V trimming: 4 bases; J trimming: 0 bases; junction bases outside the gene matches: 4. CDR3 DNA sequence: TGTGCCAGCAGCCGGACGGGGGGCTCCTACAATGAGCAGTTCTTC. This gives the protein CASSRTGGSYNEQFF.

This clone was seen only a few times. This chain uses TRBV28 with TRBJ2-7, with 10 bases aligning to TRBD1. CDR3 length: 14 residues. J was trimmed by 4 bases and V by 8 bases; bases with no gene match: 8. CDR1 is MDHEN, CDR2 SYDVKM, per germline. The CDR3: CASLKTGGGYEQYF. The CDR3 coding sequence is TGTGCCAGCCTAAAGACAGGGGGCGGGTACGAGCAGTACTTC.

The chain employs TRBV7-6 and TRBJ2-7; TRBD1 might be the D (6 bases). Trimming removed 1 base at V and 5 bases at J, with 15 bases between. Per the germline V gene, CDR1 is SGHVS and CDR2 is FNYEAQ. The CDR3 consists of 15 residues. The CDR3 here is CASSLVGAWVDEQYF. The CDR3 coding sequence is TGTGCCAGCAGCTTAGTGGGGGCCTGGGTCGACGAGCAGTACTTC.

The J gene is TRBJ2-3, the V gene TRBV6-1; no firm D call. V was clipped by 1 base and J by 4 bases, with 15 bases between them. CDR1 and CDR2 (germline): MNHNS, SASEGT. The CDR3 sequence is 16 residues long. The DNA for the CDR3 is TGTGCCAGCAGTGAAGAGGTGCCCGCTAGGGCAGATACGCAGTATTTT. Amino acid sequence: CASSEEVPARADTQYF.

The chain employs TRBV28 and TRBJ2-7; 12 bases match TRBD2. In germline, CDR1 is MDHEN, CDR2 SYDVKM. The CDR3 contains 14 residues. V was pared by 6 bases and J by 3 bases, with 3 bases of the junction left unmatched. The CDR3 sequence is CASSLLAGGYEQYF. The DNA of the CDR3 is TGTGCCAGCAGCTTACTAGCGGGAGGCTACGAGCAGTACTTC.

This chain links TRBV14 with TRBJ1-6, with D maybe TRBD1 (5 bases). Germline CDR1 SGHDN, CDR2 FVKESK. The CDR3 sequence is 15 residues long. The V gene lost 3 bases and the J gene lost 0 bases, with 6 bases spanning the gap. The CDR3 loop is CASSQGTSYNSPLHF. CDR3 nucleotide sequence: TGTGCCAGCAGCCAGGGGACCTCCTATAATTCACCCCTCCACTTT. The variable domain in full, completed from reference TRBV14 and TRBJ1-6, reads EAGVTQFPSHSVIEKGQTVTLRCDPISGHDNLYWYRRVMGKEIKFLLHFVKESKQDESGMPNNRFLAERTGGTYSTLKVQPAELEDSGVYFCASSQGTSYNSPLHFGNGTRLTVT.